The entry below describes one TCR beta chain. No antigen is known for it. The junction does not match germline at one end; this may be a read error. The CDR3 holds 16 amino acids from the cysteine to the phenylalanine. Only the CDR3 DNA stays, 48 bases, in frame from base 1. This specimen comes from a study of tumor-infiltrating lymphocytes in primary liver carcinoma (dated by TCRdb to about 2017). At the level of the whole study: Of the five patients (three men and two women, aged 30 to 69 years), four had hepatocellular carcinoma and one had combined HCC and intrahepatic cholangiocarcinoma. The five patients had tumors of stage T1-T3 N0M0, with maximum diameters ranging from 4.2 to 10 cm. Roughly 3.5 to 8 million productive TCRbeta reads were obtained per sample, and no significant difference in read depth was found between tissue types. TCRbeta repertoire sequencing, expression microarrays and whole-exome sequencing were combined in the study across five regions of each liver tumor, with adjacent normal tissue and blood also included. TCRbeta repertoire sequencing covered about 35 specimens from 5 patients: 25 or so tumor regions, 5 adjacent noncancerous liver tissues and 5 peripheral blood samples. Agilent mRNA microarray profiling was performed on the 25 tumor region samples to relate TCRbeta repertoire diversity to the local molecular phenotype. Technical replicate repertoires showed high reproducibility, with mean shared-clone rates around 0.9 and correlation coefficients above 0.95. Points the paper makes about the study in general: Repertoire overlap was found to be higher between tumor regions (mean around 36%) than between tumor-adjacent (roughly 17%) or tumor-blood (about 14%) pairs, consistent with antigen-driven expansion. Because only the TCR beta chain was sequenced and unpaired alpha chains were not captured, true repertoire diversity is likely underestimated. Bulk unsorted samples precluded comparing CD4+ and CD8+ T cell repertoires. Just about 8-25% of top clones turned up in all five regions of a tumor, which suggests spatial heterogeneity among tumor-infiltrating T cells. The top 250 clones accounted for a significantly greater share of the repertoire in tumors than in blood (p = 0.039). The study included only four to six patients, and the authors note findings should be validated in a larger study.

Starting from about 550 ng total RNA, TCRbeta-specific cDNA was produced by reverse transcription with a constant-region primer and ProtoScript II reverse transcriptase. The TCRbeta libraries were prepared through three rounds of nested multiplex PCR following a slightly modified ARM-PCR procedure. Each of the first two PCR rounds ran for approximately 10 cycles and used multiplex TRBV1-TRBV30 forward primers together with a Cbeta reverse primer. Sample barcodes and Illumina adapters were added in a final 25-cycle PCR with Deep VentR polymerase. Before sequencing, amplicons between 200 and 500 bp were purified from gel using a QIAquick gel extraction kit. An Illumina HiSeq 2500 was used to sequence the TCRbeta amplicons with 250-bp paired-end reads. Concerning the study's data processing: Reads were quality-trimmed with Trimmomatic v0.33, and paired reads were merged with FLASH v1.2.11 to recover full CDR3 sequences. MiGEC v1.2.1b assigned V, D and J germline segments to the rearranged TCRbeta sequences. Clonotype statistics and Shannon-Wiener diversity indices were computed with VDJtools v1.0.0. To reduce sampling bias, subsequent analyses other than the diversity analysis used only the 250 most abundant clonotypes in each sample. Using fastp trimming at Q25 and MiXCR clonotype assembly, TCRdb reanalyzed the public sequencing data and kept in-frame beta chains. One record per CDR3 amino acid sequence lists the most common genes and DNA. V and J calls and clone size were set by TCRdb, not the authors. Here the sample has tens of thousands of distinct CDR3 sequences; 71% occur a single time. Of the sample, roughly 13% falls within the top ten clones.

Total RNA and DNA were co-extracted from about 20-30 mg of bulk tissue with the AllPrep DNA/RNA mini kit, without cell sorting. Between late 2015 and March 2016, a handful of patients in China with histopathologically diagnosed primary liver carcinoma had their tumors surgically resected. At the time of sampling, the patients were treatment-naive and had chronic HBV infection. Five spatially separated regions were sampled from each tumor: the superior, inferior, left-lateral and right-lateral poles, plus the tumor centre. According to histology, viable tumor cells made up more than 75% of every tumor sample. Fresh tumor and adjacent tissue pieces were bisected; one half was stored in RNAlater at -80°C, the other sent for histology.

This clonotype was obtained from a woman aged 55-70 years with primary liver carcinoma and hepatitis B virus infection. Input material: liver tumor tissue from sampling region 4. What this sample's cell subset or site label stands for: tumor region T4, right-lateral pole. This chain joins TRBV12-3 or TRBV12-4 to TRBJ2-3; TRBD2 agrees with 7 junctional bases. The CDR3 protein: CASCDVGPGRAYTQYF. Read as DNA, the sequence is TGTGCCAGCTGTGACGTAGGGCCAGGGAGGGCCTATACACAGTACTTT.